This TCR beta chain came from a study of CD8 T cells in ankylosing spondylitis (dated by TCRdb to 2017 to 2019). In the study overall: T cell receptor beta repertoires were profiled in healthy donors and ankylosing spondylitis patients so that disease-linked TCR variants could be found. The whole study cohort included 108 healthy donors and 25 ankylosing spondylitis patients. Peripheral blood was sampled, and synovial fluid was also collected from ankylosing spondylitis patients. The study at large found these results: According to the report, matched synovial fluid samples from ankylosing spondylitis patients were significantly enriched for the disease-linked clones. A TCR beta motif made up of roughly eight highly homologous amino acid variants appeared to be characteristic of blood from ankylosing spondylitis patients. The disease-linked clones showed a CD8+ phenotype and occurred at relatively low frequencies in peripheral blood. Some of the motif variants had been reported before in the synovial fluid and blood of reactive arthritis patients, a finding that suggests common disease-initiation mechanisms.

Trimming takes 2 bases off V and 8 bases off J; junction bases not matched to a gene: 7. Sequences SGHKS (CDR1) and YYEKEE (CDR2) are obtained from the germline V gene (reference sequence). Including cysteine and phenylalanine, the CDR3 has 14 amino acids. Kept here is only the CDR3 DNA, which spans 42 bases and is read in frame from base 1. Turning to this clonotype: What this receptor recognizes is not known. The input lacks base qualities; no much larger clone sits a single base away.

These reads were obtained on an Illumina HiSeq 2500. TCR beta libraries were prepared by quantitative 5'-RACE with molecular barcodes. The study's processing was this. A new computational method based on a probabilistic model of VDJ rearrangement was used to identify disease-linked TCR variants. TCRdb passed the public sequencing reads through fastp at Q25 and MiXCR, retaining productive beta sequences. Rows are combined by CDR3 protein, so each entry shows the most common genes and DNA. TCRdb, rather than the study authors, made the V and J calls. Across this sample there are roughly 350,000 distinct CDR3 sequences, with 8% seen only once. The ten largest clones capture roughly 15% of the sample.

Specimen: blood, either unsorted or a sorted T cell fraction (not recorded which). The sequence links TRBV5-5 to TRBJ2-1, with TRBD2 identical over 7 junction bases. The clonotype comes from a male donor with ankylosing spondylitis. The DNA sequence follows: TGTGCCAGCAGCTTCCGGACTAGTGGCGATGAGCAGTTCTTC. Its protein reads: CASSFRTSGDEQFF. With the rest looked up from the reference TRBV5-5 and TRBJ2-1 genes rather than sequenced, the full variable domain is DAGVTQSPTHLIKTRGQQVTLRCSPISGHKSVSWYQQVLGQGPQFIFQYYEKEERGRGNFPDRFSARQFPNYSSELNVNALLLGDSALYLCASSFRTSGDEQFFGPGTRLTVL.